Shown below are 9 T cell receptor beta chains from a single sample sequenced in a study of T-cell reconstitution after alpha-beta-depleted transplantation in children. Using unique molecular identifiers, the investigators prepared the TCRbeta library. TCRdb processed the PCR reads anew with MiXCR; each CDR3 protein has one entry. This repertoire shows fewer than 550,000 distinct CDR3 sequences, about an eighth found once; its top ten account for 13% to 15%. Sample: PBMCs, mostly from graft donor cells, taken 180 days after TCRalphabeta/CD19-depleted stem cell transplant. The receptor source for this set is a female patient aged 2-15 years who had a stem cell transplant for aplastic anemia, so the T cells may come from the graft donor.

The CDR3 is CASSLGHWTSGNMDTQYF. CDR3 DNA sequence: TGTGCCAGCAGCTTAGGCCATTGGACTAGCGGGAATATGGATACGCAGTATTTT. The V gene is TRBV11-3, the J gene TRBJ2-3, with 12 bases that match TRBD2. CDR1 and CDR2 (germline): SGHNT, YENEEA. This CDR3 is 18 amino acids long. The J segment lost 6 bases and the V segment lost 1 base, leaving 11 bases of the junction unmatched. Based on the CDR3 plus reference TRBV11-3 and TRBJ2-3, the full variable domain is EAGVVQSPRYKIIEKKQPVAFWCNPISGHNTLYWYLQNLGQGPELLIRYENEEAVDDSQLPKDRFSAERLKGVDSTLKIQPAELGDSAVYLCASSLGHWTSGNMDTQYFGPGTRLTVL.

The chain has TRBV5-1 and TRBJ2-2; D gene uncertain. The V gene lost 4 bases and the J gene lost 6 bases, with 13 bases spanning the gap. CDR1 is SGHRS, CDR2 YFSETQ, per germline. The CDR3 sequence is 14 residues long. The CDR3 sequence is CASSLQLPSGELFF. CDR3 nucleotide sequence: TGCGCCAGCAGCCTCCAATTACCCTCCGGGGAGCTGTTTTTT.

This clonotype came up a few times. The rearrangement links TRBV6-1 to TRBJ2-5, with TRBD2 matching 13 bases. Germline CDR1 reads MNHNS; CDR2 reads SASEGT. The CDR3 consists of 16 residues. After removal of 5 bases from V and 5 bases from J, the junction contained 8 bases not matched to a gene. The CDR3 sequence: CASSLGGLAGMETQYF. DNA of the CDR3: TGTGCCAGCAGTCTAGGGGGACTAGCGGGAATGGAGACCCAGTACTTC.

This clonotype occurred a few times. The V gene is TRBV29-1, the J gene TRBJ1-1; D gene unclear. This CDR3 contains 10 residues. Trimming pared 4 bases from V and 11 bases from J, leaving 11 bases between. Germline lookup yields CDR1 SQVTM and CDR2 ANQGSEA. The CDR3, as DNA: TGCAGCGTTGTTGGGGATGGGGCTTTCTTT. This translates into CSVVGDGAFF.

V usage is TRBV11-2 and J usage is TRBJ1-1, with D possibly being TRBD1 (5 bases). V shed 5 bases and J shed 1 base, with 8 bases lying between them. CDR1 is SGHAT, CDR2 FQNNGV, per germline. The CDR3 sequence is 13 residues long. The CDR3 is CASSTTENTEAFF. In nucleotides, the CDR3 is TGTGCCAGCAGCACGACAGAGAACACTGAAGCTTTCTTT.

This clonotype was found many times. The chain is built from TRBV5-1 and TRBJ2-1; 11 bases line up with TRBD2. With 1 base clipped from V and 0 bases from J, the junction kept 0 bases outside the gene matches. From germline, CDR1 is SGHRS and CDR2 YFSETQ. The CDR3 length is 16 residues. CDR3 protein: CASSLTSGSSYNEQFF. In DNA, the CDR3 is TGCGCCAGCAGCTTGACTAGCGGGAGCTCCTACAATGAGCAGTTCTTC.

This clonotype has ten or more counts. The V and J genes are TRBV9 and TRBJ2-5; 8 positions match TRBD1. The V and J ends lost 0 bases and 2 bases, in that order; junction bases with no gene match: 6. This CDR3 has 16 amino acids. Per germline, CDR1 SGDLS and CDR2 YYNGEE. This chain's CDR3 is CASSVAQGALQETQYF. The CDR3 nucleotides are TGTGCCAGCAGCGTAGCGCAGGGGGCGTTACAAGAGACCCAGTACTTC. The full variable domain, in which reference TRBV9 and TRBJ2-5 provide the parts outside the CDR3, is DSGVTQTPKHLITATGQRVTLRCSPRSGDLSVYWYQQSLDQGLQFLIQYYNGEERAKGNILERFSAQQFPDLHSELNLSSLELGDSALYFCASSVAQGALQETQYFGPGTRLLVL.

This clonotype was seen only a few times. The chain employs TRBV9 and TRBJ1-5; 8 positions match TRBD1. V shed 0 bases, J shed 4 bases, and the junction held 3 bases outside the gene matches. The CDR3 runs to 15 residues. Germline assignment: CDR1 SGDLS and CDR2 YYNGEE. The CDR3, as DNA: TGTGCCAGCAGCGTAGGTCAGGGGGCAAATCAGCCCCAGCATTTT. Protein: CASSVGQGANQPQHF.

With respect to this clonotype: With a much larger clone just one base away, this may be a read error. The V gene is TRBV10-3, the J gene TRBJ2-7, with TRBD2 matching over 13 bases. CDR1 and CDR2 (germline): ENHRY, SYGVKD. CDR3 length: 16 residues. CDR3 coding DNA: TGTGCCACCAGTGAAATGGGACTAGCGGGATCGTACGAGCAGTACTTC. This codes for CATSEMGLAGSYEQYF.